A single sample gave rise to the 2 T cell receptor beta chains below, sequenced in a study of blood T cells in healthy people across ages. With a J-beta primer mix and a sample-barcoded 5' primer, a second PCR ran about 7 to 12 cycles. TCRdb re-called the 5' RACE reads through MiXCR, storing one row per CDR3 protein. The sample consists of around 1,500,000 distinct CDR3 sequences, around 42% of them appearing once. The sequencing input was blood. Every receptor here comes from a woman aged 18-29 years in good health.

As concerns this clonotype: An end of the junction differs from the germline gene, which may be a read error. This chain links TRBV6-5 with TRBJ2-3; tentatively, D is TRBD1 or TRBD2 (5 bases each). This CDR3 is built from 13 residues. The germline V gene has CDR1 MNHEY and CDR2 SVGAGI. CDR3 region: CAISWGSTDTQYF. As DNA, the CDR3 is TGTGCCATCAGTTGGGGGAGCACAGATACGCAGTATTTT.

The rearrangement uses TRBV6-5 and TRBJ1-5; D not resolved. Germline V lookup: CDR1 MNHEY, CDR2 SVGAGI. CDR3 length: 13 amino acids. V lost 7 bases and J 6 bases, leaving 13 bases between the germline ends. CDR3 region: CASKPGLLQPQHF. The CDR3 DNA reads as TGTGCCAGCAAGCCGGGCCTTCTTCAGCCCCAGCATTTT.